This T cell receptor beta chain was retrieved from a study of cytomegalovirus exposure and HLA in healthy donors (TCRdb year 2017). Regarding the complete study: An earlier analysis of fewer than 750 of the donors reported approximately 280 Gb of sequence data and 117 million unique TCR beta sequences obtained from about 180 million T cells. Of the roughly 400 genotyped donors, less than 90% were placed in the genetic ancestry cluster associated with self-reported Caucasian donors. The study combined high-throughput TCR immunosequencing, statistical association of individual TCRs with disease status, and machine learning to predict cytomegalovirus infection status. The study profiled the T cell repertoires of about 640 subjects by immunosequencing and related them to cytomegalovirus serostatus. Both class I and class II loci were covered by HLA typing, at four-digit resolution. Every repertoire in the discovery cohort had been generated on one and the same sequencing platform. To study patterns of TCR occurrence, a later analysis re-analyzed previously published TCR beta repertoires from just over 650 donors and added high-resolution HLA genotyping. Alongside the repertoire data, information on donor age, sex, ethnicity and CMV serostatus was compiled. The study aimed to test whether signatures of past pathogen exposure could be identified by cataloging public T cell receptors. Because of strong linkage in the cohort, four to six DR-DQ haplotypes were treated as single units for association and clustering. In an earlier analysis of 587 of the donors, high-throughput TCR beta sequencing was used to judge whether each TCR beta V gene segment behaved as functional or pseudogenic. A later genetic analysis took genome-wide SNP genotypes for about 65% of the 666 donors and used that subset as a discovery cohort. The number of typed donors differed by locus: roughly 620-640 for A, B, C, DRB1 and DQB1; some 500 for DQA1; over 600 for DPA1; and around 470 for DPB1. An early release that covered roughly 600 HLA-typed donors contained about 300 gigabases of sequencing data and tens of millions of unique TCR sequences. The later analysis used no new phenotypic data to find candidate immune exposures, relying instead on TCR beta sequences and their occurrence across donors. Among some 410 genotyped donors of the cohort, an average of about 240,000 unique TCR beta nucleotide sequences were sequenced per donor, about a sixth of them non-productive. In addition to the first cohort of approximately 650 subjects, a separate validation cohort of under 150 different subjects was used.

Sequences SGHRS (CDR1) and YFSETQ (CDR2) are obtained from the germline V gene. From cysteine to phenylalanine, the CDR3 is 13 amino acids long. Of all the DNA, just the CDR3 is kept, 39 bases in frame from base 1. Germline trimming: 4 bases from V, 6 bases from J; junction bases outside gene matches: 6. General study outcomes and caveats: Linkage disequilibrium might explain the correlated functional status among segregating V segments, but an unknown experimental factor could not be ruled out. Because counts were too low, 15 or so rarely observed V segments, including chromosome 9 orphons, were excluded from the earlier analysis of 587 of the donors. Strong co-occurrence of HLA alleles, especially DR and DQ, made assigning TCR associations to individual alleles difficult. In a later analysis, HLA-associated TCR beta chains showed more clonal expansion and lower generation probabilities than non-associated chains that were equally common. The presence/absence analyses assumed that sequencing depth was roughly uniform across donors, and that assumption may not be true. In a later analysis, TCR association rates were found to vary across HLA loci, with the most associated TCRs seen for DRB1 alleles and the fewest for HLA-C alleles. A later genetic analysis reported fewer N-insertions in productive TCRs among donors in an Asian-associated ancestry cluster than the roughly 690-donor mean. A cluster of highly shared sequence variants was judged likely to be a technical artifact of the sequencing pipeline. Immune exposure information for the cohort was limited to CMV serostatus. HLA typing was unavailable for some donors at each locus, so association tests used only the typed subset. Broadly in line with IMGT annotations, most TCR beta V segments showed up in productive rearrangements about 87% or about 30% of the time in an earlier analysis of around 550 of the donors. The study listed around 160 TCR beta chains as associated with cytomegalovirus. The classifier was reported to diagnose cytomegalovirus status with high specificity and sensitivity in both the original and validation cohorts. The authors suggested that the approach could potentially be generalized to other disease states and immunological phenotypes. This cohort had only TCR beta chains sequenced, and the lack of alpha or paired-chain data limited which features could be detected. Some IMGT-functional V segments, including TRBV6-2 and TRBV6-3, could not be distinguished by the 87-base-pair reads and were therefore excluded. Specific HLA alleles were associated with 18,000 or so TCR beta sequences at a false discovery rate of 0.05 in a later analysis. According to a later analysis, most CMV-associated TCR beta chains appeared to be HLA-restricted, and the HLA associations seemed to be driven largely by CMV exposure. V-gene and J-gene trimming of TCR beta chains was associated with a missense DCLRE1C variant in a later genetic analysis, and the association was replicated in an independent cohort. In vitro tests confirmed that three of the cytomegalovirus-associated TCR beta chains recognize cytomegalovirus antigens. Several of the top co-occurrence clusters appeared to be linked to parvovirus B19, influenza, CMV and Epstein-Barr virus, according to a later analysis. Most TCR sequences were observed very rarely across donors, whereas some public TCRs were present in many individuals. A further reported finding was that TCR beta sequences accurately predicted the HLA-A and HLA-B alleles for most subjects in the first cohort.

The cohort comprised 710 or so healthy bone marrow donors. All cohort members were sampled while nominally healthy, although unrecorded immune exposures were likely present. The donor tested CMV seronegative, placing the donor among the 350 to 400 seronegative members of the cohort. Each donor provided a peripheral blood sample, and peripheral blood mononuclear cells were used for TCR beta sequencing. The Qiagen DNeasy Blood Extraction Kit was used to extract genomic DNA from the blood cell samples. The receptor library was made with the immunoSEQ multiplex PCR assay. The multiplex PCR relied on a mix of 60 forward primers for TCR Vbeta segments and 13 reverse primers for TCR Jbeta segments. A multiplex PCR assay on genomic DNA amplified the CDR3 region of rearranged TCR beta genes. The Illumina HiSeq System was used to sequence the amplified TCR beta libraries as 87-base-pair reads. The original pipeline was this. In a later analysis, roughly 80 million unique TCR beta chains were counted across the roughly 610 repertoires, and roughly 11 million of these chains were shared by at least two donors. Raw reads were error-corrected and collapsed into unique sequences with a nearest-neighbor algorithm that merged closely related sequences to remove PCR and sequencing errors. Alignment of CDR3 sequences to IMGT reference sequences was used to assign V, D and J gene segments. Each retained sequence needed at least a six-nucleotide match to both a V gene segment and a J gene segment. Rearrangements were classified as productive when the CDR3 lacked stop codons and remained in frame with V and J, and all other rearrangements were classified as non-productive. CDR3 was defined according to IMGT convention as the region running from the second conserved V-encoded cysteine to the conserved J-encoded phenylalanine. The earlier analysis of 587 of the donors excluded sequences that lacked an unambiguous match to a single V gene segment. An earlier analysis of several hundred of the donors classified V segments as functional when productive rearrangements were above 56.7% and as segregating when the standard deviation between donors was above 5%. A statistical classification framework was built for diagnosing cytomegalovirus status from the catalog of TCR beta chain sequences. A later analysis assigned V and J genes by comparing TCR nucleotide sequences with IMGT/GENE-DB human TR gene sequences. A later analysis assigned CDR3 sequences and most-parsimonious VDJ recombination scenarios with the TCRdist pipeline. In a later analysis, each TCR beta chain was defined by its CDR3 amino acid sequence together with its V-gene family, and reads lacking a unique V-gene family were excluded. To address suspected cross-contamination and a sequencing artifact, a later analysis removed roughly 640 highly shared, low-generation-probability nucleotide sequences. A later analysis calculated a clonal expansion index for each public chain from normalized within-repertoire ranks of inferred template counts. In a later analysis, generation probabilities were computed with a VDJ recombination model fitted to out-of-frame rearrangements, and the resulting probabilities were checked against IGoR. In a later analysis, hypergeometric tests were used to score TCR-TCR, TCR-HLA and TCR-CMV co-occurrence, with a repertoire-size bias correction applied to TCR pairs. In a later analysis, false discovery rates were estimated by permuting HLA or CMV assignments 20 times. In a later analysis, co-occurring TCRs were grouped using DBSCAN, with TCRdist sequence similarity added in when clustering inside HLA-allele-positive subsets. For co-occurrence clustering, repertoires with fewer than 30,000 or more than 120,000 public chains were excluded, along with five repertoires with anomalous nucleotide sharing. TCRdb carries this immuneACCESS record with in-frame sequences only. Its versions omit some clonotypes, under half of them owing to an unresolved V gene in the studies checked, with the rest unexplained. The V and J calls and the clone size are those of that table, but D and trimming were determined from the DNA. The sample has approximately 140,000 clones on record, over 80% of them singletons. Approximately 1.1% of the sample is taken by the ten largest.

This clone has only a few counts. Its antigen remains unidentified. No quality values exist for individual bases; no much larger clone is one base distant. The sequencing input was PBMCs. The chain employs TRBV5-1 and TRBJ2-7; the junction holds 8 bases that match TRBD1. The sequence was collected from a boy under 18 in good health and CMV-seronegative. The CDR3 protein sequence reads: CASSPDRDGEQYF. The DNA reads as follows: TGCGCCAGCAGCCCGGACAGGGATGGCGAGCAGTACTTC.